This TCR beta chain was sequenced in a study of T cell changes during pregnancy in multiple sclerosis. Measured with immunoSEQ multiplex PCR; TCRdb has only the in-frame clones, and not every one. Seen here are around 26,000 clones, 85% to 90% observed once, and the top ten hold over 0.65%. V was clipped by 5 bases and J by 4 bases, with 11 bases between them. The CDR3 sequence is 13 residues long. Germline V CDR1 and CDR2: SGHVS, FNYEAQ. The clonotype comes from a female donor in good health, enrolled as a control in a pregnancy study. The sequencing used CD4+ T cells from peripheral blood mononuclear cells, collected in the first trimester of pregnancy. This rearrangement joins TRBV7-6 to TRBJ2-5; TRBD1 might be the D (6 bases). The CDR3 DNA reads TGTGCCAGCAGCCTCAGGGGAAGAGAGACCCAGTACTTC. Its translation: CASSLRGRETQYF.